This T cell receptor (beta chain) came from a study of identical twins (dated by TCRdb to 2016 to 2017). As for the study more broadly: To test whether fetal clonotypes persist, the study used deep sequencing on TCR alpha and beta repertoires from monozygotic twins, unrelated adults of various ages, and cord blood. To rule out contamination, replicate twin experiments were performed at different times with different library preparation protocols. On the study overall, not on this receptor specifically: Conclusions relied on cross-sectional statistical analysis, since the same donors could not be followed over many years. Invariant T cells such as MAIT and iNKT could partly confound zero-insertion analyses, although diverse VJ usage argued against such confounding for most clonotypes. Recombination models systematically underestimated out-of-frame TCR alpha sharing in monozygotic twins but agreed with sharing between unrelated individuals. Abundant cord blood beta clonotypes carried fewer insertions; young adult naive repertoires showed a weaker similar trend, while memory repertoires showed none. Compared with coincidental sharing between unrelated individuals, an excess of low generation-probability sequences was observed among out-of-frame TCR alpha sequences shared between twins. Excess twin sharing in beta out-of-frame sequences was weaker because fewer shared sequences lowered the signal-to-noise ratio.

The library was prepared using 5' RACE. The reads were generated on an Illumina HiSeq 2000. Template switching introduced a universal primer binding site; the final cDNA contained a unique molecular identifier, enabling accurate counting of TCR cDNA molecules. Specific primers in the conserved constant-segment region were used to synthesize first-strand cDNA for the TCR alpha and beta chains. Each cDNA library was double barcoded, with a SMART-Mk sample barcode plus Illumina barcodes, to control for contamination. TruSeq adapter sequences, together with Illumina sample barcodes, were added in two successive PCR steps. The TCR alpha and beta cDNA libraries were sequenced on the Illumina HiSeq platform using custom primers. Per the source publication's procedure: Raw reads were processed with MiGEC to extract unique molecular identifiers, and MiXCR was used to determine CDR3 positions. Recombination models were inferred per individual with the repgenHMM and IGoR tools using an EM algorithm. The tcR package in R was used for shared clonotype analysis, with sharing normalized by the product of cloneset sizes. To study raw recombination without the effects of thymic and clonal selection, out-of-frame nonproductive sequences were analyzed. The public reads were run again by TCRdb, first through fastp at Q25 and then through MiXCR, and only productive beta chains were kept. CDR3 protein sequences are deduplicated, and each keeps its most common genes and DNA. The V and J calls were determined by TCRdb, not by the authors. In this sample the table shows hundreds of thousands of distinct CDR3 sequences, roughly 8.6% of which occur a single time. The ten largest clones add up to approximately 2.1% of the sample.

The CDR3 covers 17 residues, taking in both the cysteine and the phenylalanine. The entry retains the CDR3 DNA only, 51 bases that are in frame from base 1. V is pruned by 6 bases and J by 5 bases, leaving 17 bases of the junction without a gene match. Via the germline V gene, CDR1 is SGHTA and CDR2 FQGNSA. This clonotype was picked up a small number of times. Its target antigen remains unknown. Base quality data are lacking; no much larger clone is found one base away. Every donor in the study was a healthy Caucasian. The twin cohort comprised three pairs of female monozygotic twins, all aged about 18 to 30 years. Miltenyi CD45RO+ enrichment and human naive T-cell isolation kits were used to isolate memory (CD45RO+) and naive T cells from PBMC. Another study also made use of these data, one on yellow fever vaccine responses in identical twins. From that second study: According to the authors, the vaccine-induced T cell response in identical twins seemed to be partly convergent and partly specific to each individual. Focusing on identical twins, the study followed the T cell clones that responded to the vaccine, and did so with precision.

Source material: memory (CD45RO+) T cells sorted from blood. Reading the label with the study, this specimen's cell subset or site is: CD45RO+ enriched T cells. This chain joins TRBV7-2 to TRBJ2-5; TRBD1 lines up with 8 middle nucleotides. The sequence came from a woman aged 18-29 years in good health. The CDR3 reads as follows: CASSKASGGQGQETQYF. The sequenced DNA is TGTGCCAGCAGTAAGGCCTCGGGCGGACAGGGCCAGGAGACCCAGTACTTC.